The 24 T cell receptor beta chains below were found in one sample sequenced in a study of T cells in Graves' hyperthyroidism and ophthalmopathy (dated 2019 in TCRdb). Receptor libraries were prepared by multiplex PCR. TCRdb records Illumina HiSeq 2000 as the sequencer. The TCR beta CDR3 regions were amplified from RNA transcripts. A first-round RT-PCR of the TCR CDR3 used the HTBI primer set with the Qiagen OneStep RT-PCR kit. The public reads were reanalyzed by TCRdb: fastp trimming at Q25, MiXCR alignment, in-frame beta chains only. Rows with one shared CDR3 protein collapse into an entry with the most common genes and DNA. This sample comprises roughly 330,000 distinct CDR3 sequences, roughly 17% of them detected only once. Around 34% of the sample goes to the ten largest clones. The specimen was blood. These receptors were taken from a young man with Graves' hyperthyroidism.

This clonotype showed up many times. The J gene is TRBJ2-3, the V gene TRBV12-3 or TRBV12-4; D could derive from TRBD1 or TRBD2 (5 bases each). The CDR3 is made up of 12 amino acids. The V end lost 8 bases, the J end lost 1 base, and 7 bases lay between the germline ends. The CDR3 nucleotides are TGTGCCAGCGGGACCCGCACAGATACGCAGTATTTT. Protein sequence: CASGTRTDTQYF.

The table lists this clonotype with a few counts. The chain links TRBV6-1 to TRBJ2-2; 12 bases are shared with TRBD1. Germline CDR1 MNHNS, CDR2 SASEGT. The CDR3 runs to 16 residues. Trimming removed 6 bases from V and 4 bases from J; junction bases left unmatched: 6. DNA for the CDR3: TGTGCCAGCAGCTCCTCGGGACAGGGGGCCACCGGGGAGCTGTTTTTT. Translated, it gives CASSSSGQGATGELFF.

As concerns this clonotype: This may stem from a read error, because a much larger clone lies one nucleotide away. The chain couples TRBV5-1 to TRBJ2-3; 14 nucleotides agree with TRBD2. CDR1 is SGHRS, CDR2 YFSETQ, per germline. The CDR3 contains 17 residues. This CDR3 is CASSRGFGTSGRDTQSF. The CDR3 region has the DNA TGCGCCAGCAGCCGAGGATTTGGGACTAGCGGGAGAGATACGCAGTCTTTT.

This clonotype occurred many times. V is TRBV7-2 and J is TRBJ1-2, with TRBD1 matching 7 bases. The trim removed 5 bases at V and 5 bases at J, leaving 17 bases unmatched. The CDR3 runs 17 residues. Germline values: CDR1 SGHTA, CDR2 FQGNSA. CDR3 loop: CASSLRGQPLENYGYTF. In DNA form, the CDR3 reads TGTGCCAGCAGCCTCAGGGGACAGCCACTTGAAAATTATGGCTACACCTTC.

This clonotype was found many times. The rearrangement links TRBV12-3 or TRBV12-4 to TRBJ2-3; D may be TRBD2 (6 bases). V dropped 6 bases and J dropped 9 bases, with 16 bases sitting between them. This CDR3 is built from 13 residues. The CDR3, as DNA: TGTGCCAGCAGCACCGGAGGGACCGGGACGCAGTATTTT. It specifies CASSTGGTGTQYF.

This chain uses TRBV28 with TRBJ2-1, with D possibly being TRBD1 (6 bases). The CDR3 is 14 amino acids. V lost 2 bases and J lost 8, with 13 bases in between. The V gene's germline CDR1 is MDHEN and CDR2 SYDVKM. The CDR3: CASSLGGGGHEQFF. CDR3 DNA sequence: TGTGCCAGCAGTTTAGGTGGGGGCGGGCATGAGCAGTTCTTC.

This clonotype was seen repeatedly, ten times or more. V gene TRBV12-3 or TRBV12-4 combines with J gene TRBJ2-7; D unclear. Trimming took 6 bases from V and 6 from J, leaving 12 bases between them. The CDR3 has 12 residues. The CDR3 bases are TGTGCCAGCAGCATCCCATGGGGCGAGCAGTACTTC. It codes for CASSIPWGEQYF.

This chain joins TRBV29-1 and TRBJ2-7, with no clear D. The CDR3 consists of 14 residues. The V end lost 7 bases, the J end lost 6 bases, and 22 bases lay between the germline ends. CDR1 is SQVTM, CDR2 ANQGSEA, per germline. The CDR3 DNA reads TGCAGCGCCATTCTTATACAAACTTACCGCGAGCAGTACTTC. Its protein is CSAILIQTYREQYF.

This clonotype occurred a few times. The chain is built from TRBV4-1 and TRBJ2-3; a weak D match, TRBD2 (5 bases). V lost 3 bases and J lost 2, with 18 bases in between. Looked up from germline, CDR1 is MGHRA and CDR2 is YSYEKL. The CDR3 is 17 amino acids. CDR3 in DNA: TGCGCCAGCAGCCAGGATACAACTAGAGTAATCACAGATACGCAGTATTTT. The encoded protein is CASSQDTTRVITDTQYF.

This clonotype came up many times. The chain has TRBV6-1 and TRBJ2-5, with D unresolved. This CDR3 has 13 residues. V lost 6 bases and J 2 bases, leaving 10 bases between the germline ends. In germline, CDR1 is MNHNS, CDR2 SASEGT. As DNA, the CDR3 is TGTGCCAGCAGCACATCGAGGCAAGAGACCCAGTACTTC. Translation: CASSTSRQETQYF.

This chain uses TRBV20-1 with TRBJ2-2, with no clear D. V was cut by 4 bases and J by 9 bases, with 15 bases left in between. CDR3 size: 13 residues. Germline lookup yields CDR1 DFQATT and CDR2 SNEGSKA (reference sequence). The CDR3 is CSAKGPLLWELFF. The CDR3 DNA is TGCAGTGCTAAGGGCCCCTTACTCTGGGAGCTGTTTTTT.

This clonotype was seen only a few times. The chain links TRBV5-5 to TRBJ2-3; D gene uncertain. Germline CDR1 SGHKS, CDR2 YYEKEE (reference sequence). The CDR3 contains 14 residues. Trimming shortened V by 3 bases and J by 4 bases, and 12 bases separated the two germline ends. CDR3 nucleotide sequence: TGTGCCAGCAGCTCGCTAACTGGGGCAGATACGCAGTATTTT. It encodes CASSSLTGADTQYF.

In its sample, this clonotype was seen many times. The chain links TRBV27 to TRBJ2-7, with 7 bases aligning to TRBD1. Germline CDR1 and CDR2: MNHEY and SMNVEV (reference sequence). CDR3 length equals 14 residues. The V and J ends lost 5 bases and 2 bases, in that order; junction bases with no gene match: 6. The chain's CDR3 is CASSLGQYTYEQYF. Here the CDR3 DNA reads TGTGCCAGCAGTCTGGGACAGTATACCTACGAGCAGTACTTC.

This clonotype showed up just a few times. J is TRBJ2-3 and V is TRBV30, with TRBD2 matching 9 bases. Germline V gene lookup returns CDR1 GTSNPN and CDR2 SVGIG (reference sequence). The length of the CDR3 is 15 residues. J was trimmed by 4 bases and V by 3 bases; bases with no gene match: 8. CDR3 amino acids: CAWSPPAGGADTQYF. The CDR3 coding sequence is TGTGCCTGGAGCCCCCCCGCGGGAGGGGCAGATACGCAGTATTTT. Full variable domain (outside the CDR3, taken from reference TRBV30 and TRBJ2-3): SQTIHQWPATLVQPVGSPLSLECTVEGTSNPNLYWYRQAAGRGLQLLFYSVGIGQISSEVPQNLSASRPQDRQFILSSKKLLLSDSGFYLCAWSPPAGGADTQYFGPGTRLTVL.

This clonotype has at least ten counts. The chain combines TRBV3-1 with TRBJ2-7, with D perhaps TRBD2 (6 bases). Trimming removed 4 bases at V and 4 bases at J, with 17 bases between. Germline V gives CDR1 LGHDT, CDR2 YNNKEL (reference sequence). This CDR3 is 15 amino acids long. The chain's CDR3 is CASSPRSGRGYEQYF. The CDR3 region has the DNA TGTGCCAGCAGCCCACGAAGCGGACGGGGGTACGAGCAGTACTTC.

This clonotype was detected many times. The chain is built from TRBV3-1 and TRBJ1-5; tentatively, D is TRBD1 (5 bases). The CDR3 has 13 residues. Germline values: CDR1 LGHDT, CDR2 YNNKEL (reference sequence). With 4 bases removed from V and 6 bases from J, the gap between germline ends came to 10 bases. CDR3 sequence reads: CASSLQGSQPQHF. Written as DNA, the CDR3 is TGTGCCAGCAGCCTTCAGGGTAGTCAGCCCCAGCATTTT.

This clonotype has a count of ten or more. The rearrangement uses TRBV28 and TRBJ2-7, with 11 bases lining up with TRBD2. J lost 0 bases, V lost 8 bases, and 0 bases had no gene match. The CDR3 has 13 residues. CDR1 is MDHEN, CDR2 SYDVKM, per germline. The CDR3 DNA sequence: TGTGCCAGCGGGACTAGCGGCTCCTACGAGCAGTACTTC. Translating gives CASGTSGSYEQYF.

This clonotype was observed a few times. The chain combines TRBV27 with TRBJ2-1; 11 nucleotides match TRBD1. The ends lost 7 bases at V and 7 bases at J; junction bases unmatched: 9. The CDR3 covers 15 residues. Looked up from germline, CDR1 is MNHEY and CDR2 is SMNVEV (reference sequence). The CDR3 DNA reads TGTGCCAGCACCCGGCGGGGACAGGGGGGAAATGAGCAGTTCTTC. This codes for CASTRRGQGGNEQFF.

This clonotype was detected ten times or more. The CDR3 bases are TGTGCCAGCACATCCTGGGGTGGCAATGAGCAGTTCTTC. This sequence encodes CASTSWGGNEQFF. This chain links TRBV7-9 with TRBJ2-1, with D unresolved. Trimming removed 7 bases from V and 6 bases from J, with 13 bases in between. Germline CDR1 and CDR2: SEHNR and FQNEAQ (reference sequence). This CDR3 comprises 13 residues.

In this sample, this clonotype turned up a few times. The rearrangement uses TRBV20-1 and TRBJ2-7; D unclear. Per germline, CDR1 DFQATT and CDR2 SNEGSKA (reference sequence). The CDR3 covers 15 residues. Trimming removed 1 base from V and 1 base from J, with 14 bases in between. CDR3 amino acids: CSARVPRTGSYEQYF. CDR3 bases: TGCAGTGCTAGAGTCCCGCGTACCGGATCCTACGAGCAGTACTTC.

This clonotype was observed many times. The rearrangement links TRBV11-2 to TRBJ2-5; perhaps TRBD1 as D (6 bases). Trimming took off 5 bases at V and 1 base at J, with 11 bases between the two ends. Germline values: CDR1 SGHAT, CDR2 FQNNGV. The CDR3 covers 14 residues. The CDR3 coding sequence is TGTGCCAGCAGCAAAACAGGGACCCAAGAGACCCAGTACTTC. As protein: CASSKTGTQETQYF.

This chain uses TRBV3-1 with TRBJ2-2; D possibly matches TRBD1 or TRBD2 (5 bases each). The germline V and J ends were trimmed by 0 bases and 1 base, with 18 bases remaining between them. The germline CDR1 and CDR2 sequences are LGHDT and YNNKEL (reference sequence). CDR3 length: 19 residues. The CDR3 spells CASSQEGVWGRGNTGELFF. The CDR3 coding sequence is TGTGCCAGCAGCCAAGAGGGGGTCTGGGGAAGGGGGAACACCGGGGAGCTGTTTTTT.

This clonotype showed up many times. The chain combines TRBV18 with TRBJ1-1; D might be TRBD1 (6 bases). The V end was cut by 3 bases, the J end by 7 bases, with 12 bases between. The V gene's germline CDR1 is KGHSH and CDR2 LQKENI. The CDR3 consists of 13 residues. This CDR3 is CASSPRGEVEAFF. The DNA of the CDR3 is TGTGCCAGCTCACCCAGGGGTGAGGTTGAAGCTTTCTTT.

The table lists this clonotype with many counts. V and J are TRBV15 and TRBJ2-1; no definite D call. Trimming took off 3 bases at V and 8 bases at J, with 8 bases between the two ends. Germline V gene lookup returns CDR1 LNHNV and CDR2 YYDKDF (reference sequence). This CDR3 is built from 12 residues. CDR3 loop: CATSSLGYEQFF. The CDR3 region has the DNA TGTGCCACCAGCAGCCTGGGGTATGAGCAGTTCTTC. The full variable domain, with the rest looked up from reference TRBV15 and TRBJ2-1, is DAMVIQNPRYQVTQFGKPVTLSCSQTLNHNVMYWYQQKSSQAPKLLFHYYDKDFNNEADTPDNFQSRRPNTSFCFLDIRSPGLGDTAMYLCATSSLGYEQFFGPGTRLTVL.